A single sample is the source of the 21 T cell receptor beta chains below, sequenced in a study of CD8 T cells in Susac syndrome. RNA amounts of about 0.5 to 1 ug underwent reverse transcription with random hexamers. One entry per CDR3 protein, called by TCRdb with MiXCR from the immunoSEQ multiplex PCR reads. This sample has tens of thousands of distinct CDR3 sequences, with approximately 96% found just once. The sample taken for sequencing was CD8+ T cells from PBMCs. The receptor source for this set is a human donor with Susac syndrome.

This chain links TRBV4-3 with TRBJ2-1, with D possibly being TRBD2 (6 bases). Germline V gene data show CDR1 as LGHNA and CDR2 as YSLEER. Trimming shortened V by 1 base and J by 8 bases, and 15 bases separated the two germline ends. The CDR3 is 15 residues long. CDR3 coding DNA: TGCGCCAGCAGCCAAGGAGACGGGAGTGTGGATGAGCAGTTCTTC. Amino acid sequence: CASSQGDGSVDEQFF.

The V call is TRBV29-1, the J call TRBJ2-4; D possibly corresponds to TRBD2 (6 bases). V was trimmed by 7 bases and J by 9 bases, leaving 19 bases between them. CDR1 and CDR2 from the germline V gene are SQVTM and ANQGSEA. This CDR3 comprises 13 residues. CDR3 protein: CSAKLAVYGIQYF. The CDR3 DNA reads as TGCAGCGCAAAACTAGCCGTCTACGGCATTCAGTACTTC. The full variable domain, completed using reference TRBV29-1 and TRBJ2-4, is SAVISQKPSRDICQRGTSLTIQCQVDSQVTMMFWYRQQPGQSLTLIATANQGSEATYESGFVIDKFPISRPNLTFSTLTVSNMSPEDSSIYLCSAKLAVYGIQYFGAGTRLSVL.

The DNA for the CDR3 is TGCGCCAGCAGCCTATATAGACCTACTCAAGAGACCCAGTACTTC. As protein: CASSLYRPTQETQYF. This chain connects TRBV5-1 to TRBJ2-5, with no clear D. The CDR3 is 15 amino acids. Germline CDR1 SGHRS, CDR2 YFSETQ. V lost 4 bases and J lost 2, with 15 bases in between.

This chain uses TRBV5-6 with TRBJ1-6, with unresolved D. With 0 bases removed from V and 2 bases from J, the gap between germline ends came to 6 bases. The germline CDR1 and CDR2 sequences are SGHDT and YYEEEE. This CDR3 spans 15 amino acids. The CDR3 nucleotides are TGTGCCAGCAGCTTGGACGGGACCTATAATTCACCCCTCCACTTT. Translated: CASSLDGTYNSPLHF.

The count of this clonotype is one. The rearrangement links TRBV5-4 to TRBJ1-6; D gene ambiguous. CDR3 size: 12 residues. Trimming took 3 bases from V and 7 from J, leaving 5 bases between them. Germline assignment: CDR1 SGHNT and CDR2 YYREEE (reference sequence). CDR3 DNA sequence: TGTGCCAGCAGCTCTGGCAATTCACCCCTCCACTTT. Protein product: CASSSGNSPLHF.

The rearrangement links TRBV12-3 or TRBV12-4 to TRBJ2-3, with D hard to call. Deletions cut 5 bases from V and 4 bases from J, with 13 bases between. The CDR3 has 14 residues. The CDR3 is CASSPMPGPDTQYF. The DNA of the CDR3 is TGTGCCAGCAGTCCGATGCCAGGCCCAGATACGCAGTATTTT.

This chain connects TRBV7-9 to TRBJ2-5; possible D gene TRBD2, 6 bases. The V end lost 2 bases, the J end lost 1 base, and 14 bases lay between the germline ends. Germline V gives CDR1 SEHNR, CDR2 FQNEAQ (reference sequence). CDR3 length equals 16 residues. The CDR3 DNA sequence: TGTGCCAGCAGCTTATTGGTAGCGGAACTCCAAGAGACCCAGTACTTC. Translated, it gives CASSLLVAELQETQYF.

The rearrangement joins TRBV20-1 to TRBJ2-1; D is tentatively TRBD1 or TRBD2 (6 bases each). The CDR3 is made up of 15 amino acids. V was cut by 5 bases and J by 7 bases, with 21 bases left in between. The V gene's germline CDR1 is DFQATT and CDR2 SNEGSKA (reference sequence). The DNA for the CDR3 is TGCAGTGCTGAACCGGCCTCGGGGGCATCGAATGAGCAGTTCTTC. Protein sequence: CSAEPASGASNEQFF.

This rearrangement joins TRBV9 to TRBJ2-3, with 8 bases matching TRBD2. The J segment lost 0 bases and the V segment lost 6 bases, leaving 6 bases of the junction unmatched. Germline V gives CDR1 SGDLS, CDR2 YYNGEE. This CDR3 spans 15 amino acids. DNA for the CDR3: TGTGCCAGCAACCGAGCGGGGGCTAGCACAGATACGCAGTATTTT. Amino acids: CASNRAGASTDTQYF. The full variable domain, completed using reference TRBV9 and TRBJ2-3, is DSGVTQTPKHLITATGQRVTLRCSPRSGDLSVYWYQQSLDQGLQFLIQYYNGEERAKGNILERFSAQQFPDLHSELNLSSLELGDSALYFCASNRAGASTDTQYFGPGTRLTVL.

CDR3 sequence reads: CASSQMRGGADTQYF. CDR3 nucleotide sequence: TGTGCCAGCAGCCAAATGCGGGGAGGCGCAGATACGCAGTATTTT. This rearrangement joins TRBV14 to TRBJ2-3; perhaps TRBD2 as D (6 bases). Per germline, CDR1 SGHDN and CDR2 FVKESK. Trimming took 2 bases from V and 4 from J, leaving 13 bases between them. The CDR3 sequence is 15 residues long.

CDR3 in DNA: TGCGCCAGCAGTCAATCGTGCGGGAGTGGTAATGAGCAGTTCTTC. Protein sequence: CASSQSCGSGNEQFF. The V and J genes are TRBV23-1 and TRBJ2-1; 7 bases fit TRBD2. TRBV23-1 is an ORF, with its function uncertain. Unmatched junction bases numbered 6, after V lost 0 bases and J lost 7 bases. CDR3 length equals 15 residues.

This chain joins TRBV23-1 and TRBJ1-1; 7 bases line up with TRBD1. TRBV23-1 is assigned to the ORF class and has an uncertain function. V lost 4 bases to trimming and J lost 0 bases; unmatched junction nucleotides: 14. This CDR3 contains 18 residues. CDR3 in amino acids: CASSPYPGGQQVNTEAFF. DNA for the CDR3: TGCGCCAGCAGTCCATACCCTGGGGGACAGCAGGTGAACACTGAAGCTTTCTTT.

This clonotype was picked up one time. The chain joins TRBV9 to TRBJ1-3, with 8 bases fitting TRBD1. The trim removed 2 bases at V and 8 bases at J, leaving 6 bases unmatched. Germline loops: CDR1 SGDLS, CDR2 YYNGEE. The CDR3 consists of 14 residues. This CDR3 is CASSVGGTGDTIYF. As DNA, the CDR3 is TGTGCCAGCAGCGTGGGAGGGACAGGAGACACCATATATTTT.

The V call is TRBV20-1, the J call TRBJ1-1, with 9 bases identical to TRBD1. V lost 3 bases to trimming and J lost 3 bases; unmatched junction nucleotides: 17. This CDR3 is built from 18 residues. Germline V gene data show CDR1 as DFQATT and CDR2 as SNEGSKA (reference sequence). As DNA, the CDR3 is TGCAGTGCTAGCGTCGACAGGGGGACTTGGTTCGGGGACACTGAAGCTTTCTTT. Protein product: CSASVDRGTWFGDTEAFF.

CDR3: CATSSGRGYEQFF. The DNA of the CDR3 is TGTGCCACCAGCAGTGGCAGGGGGTATGAGCAGTTCTTC. This chain connects TRBV15 to TRBJ2-1, with TRBD1 matching 7 bases. After removal of 3 bases from V and 8 bases from J, the junction contained 4 bases not matched to a gene. Germline lookup yields CDR1 LNHNV and CDR2 YYDKDF (reference sequence). The CDR3 spans 13 residues.

This rearrangement joins TRBV29-1 to TRBJ2-1; the match to TRBD2 covers 10 bases. Germline assignment: CDR1 SQVTM and CDR2 ANQGSEA. The CDR3 spans 19 residues. After removal of 0 bases from V and 6 bases from J, the junction contained 17 bases not matched to a gene. The CDR3 protein is CSVEDKSQGGLAGVNEQFF. The CDR3 DNA reads as TGCAGCGTTGAAGATAAAAGCCAGGGCGGGCTAGCGGGAGTCAATGAGCAGTTCTTC.

The V gene is TRBV9, the J gene TRBJ1-6, with 8 bases lining up with TRBD1. J was trimmed by 5 bases and V by 4 bases; bases with no gene match: 5. This CDR3 spans 15 amino acids. Per germline, CDR1 SGDLS and CDR2 YYNGEE. The DNA of the CDR3 is TGTGCCAGCAGCCCCCGGACAGGGAATAATTCACCCCTCCACTTT. This encodes CASSPRTGNNSPLHF.

The chain has TRBV4-3 and TRBJ1-2; TRBD1 is a possible D gene (6 bases). CDR3 length: 13 residues. Germline V gene lookup returns CDR1 LGHNA and CDR2 YSLEER. V gave up 3 bases and J gave up 6 bases, with 11 bases separating them. As DNA, the CDR3 is TGCGCCAGCAGCCAGGAACAGGGAGATGGCTACACCTTC. It specifies CASSQEQGDGYTF.

The V call is TRBV4-1, the J call TRBJ2-1, with TRBD2 matching 10 bases. Germline CDR1 reads MGHRA; CDR2 reads YSYEKL. Losses at the gene ends were 8 bases for V and 1 base for J; bases not matched to a gene: 2. The CDR3 is made up of 14 amino acids. CDR3 DNA: TGCGCCAGCGGGACTAGCGAGTCCTACAATGAGCAGTTCTTC. It yields the protein CASGTSESYNEQFF.

The V and J genes are TRBV29-1 and TRBJ1-2; possible D gene TRBD1, 5 bases. V was clipped by 6 bases and J by 7 bases, with 21 bases between them. The CDR3 has 14 residues. Germline V gene data show CDR1 as SQVTM and CDR2 as ANQGSEA. The CDR3 spells CSVDQGMDSSGYTF. The CDR3 DNA sequence: TGCAGCGTGGATCAGGGTATGGATTCTAGTGGCTACACCTTC.

The V and J genes are TRBV5-1 and TRBJ2-1; TRBD2 is a possible D gene (6 bases). The CDR3 has 15 amino acids. Deletions cut 0 bases from V and 1 base from J, with 8 bases between. Germline V gene sequence: CDR1 SGHRS, CDR2 YFSETQ. CDR3 sequence (DNA): TGCGCCAGCAGCTTGGATAGCGGTTCCTACAATGAGCAGTTCTTC. This translates into CASSLDSGSYNEQFF.